Presented here are 30 T cell receptor beta chains from one specimen sequenced in a study of regulatory T cells in long-lasting Graves disease. Libraries of TCR beta came from iRepertoire HTBI primers plus Arm-PCR of CDR3 regions. TCRdb itself ran the multiplex PCR reads through MiXCR, one entry per CDR3 protein. The sample carries more than 300,000 distinct CDR3 sequences, roughly a fifth recorded once. Specified time point: persistent/refractory GD, antithyroid drugs over 5 years with positive TRAb. The TCR library was made from RNA extracted from PBMCs. The source material was peripheral blood mononuclear cells (PBMCs), sampled when the disease was refractory, from a patient treated with antithyroid drugs. All receptors come from a female donor with Graves disease.

This clonotype was counted many times. The CDR3 DNA reads as TGTGCCAGCACCCCCGGGGCGGGAGGGGGGTCCTACGAGCAGTACTTC. This translates into CASTPGAGGGSYEQYF. The rearrangement joins TRBV28 to TRBJ2-7; 9 bases map to TRBD2. This CDR3 is 16 amino acids long. V gave up 7 bases and J gave up 1 base; unmatched junction bases: 11. Germline lookup yields CDR1 MDHEN and CDR2 SYDVKM.

The chain carries TRBV3-1 and TRBJ1-3; D unclear. CDR1 is LGHDT and CDR2 is YNNKEL in the germline V gene (reference sequence). There are 16 residues in the CDR3. V was shortened by 2 bases and J by 4 bases, with 15 bases between the two germline ends. The CDR3 nucleotides are TGTGCCAGCAGCCAAAATCTAGGGATAATCGGAAACACCATATATTTT. It is translated as CASSQNLGIIGNTIYF.

There are many counts of this clonotype. The chain employs TRBV28 and TRBJ2-7, with TRBD1 identical over 8 bases. In germline, CDR1 is MDHEN, CDR2 SYDVKM. The CDR3 totals 15 residues. Germline trimming cut 7 bases from V and 3 bases from J; bases unmatched to any gene: 11. The CDR3 loop is CASNTPRTGIYEQYF. In DNA, the CDR3 is TGTGCCAGCAACACACCACGGACAGGGATCTACGAGCAGTACTTC.

The chain carries TRBV4-2 and TRBJ1-3, with D maybe TRBD1 (6 bases). The CDR3 is 16 amino acids. The germline gives CDR1 LGHNA, CDR2 YNFKEQ. The V end lost 4 bases, the J end lost 0 bases, and 13 bases lay between the germline ends. Here the CDR3 reads CASSPRQDLSGNTIYF. CDR3 DNA sequence: TGTGCCAGCAGCCCCCGACAGGATCTCTCTGGAAACACCATATATTTT.

This clonotype showed up many times. V usage is TRBV7-2 and J usage is TRBJ1-2; D call uncertain. Germline CDR1 SGHTA, CDR2 FQGNSA. This CDR3 comprises 14 residues. Between the trimmed V and J ends, which lost 5 bases and 8 bases, there was a span of 18 bases. CDR3 sequence reads: CASSLGGNADGYTF. Written as DNA, the CDR3 is TGTGCCAGCAGCCTAGGAGGGAATGCGGACGGCTACACCTTC.

V is TRBV4-2 and J is TRBJ2-2; the match to TRBD1 covers 7 bases. The CDR3 sequence is 16 residues long. Trimming at V came to 1 base and at J to 6 bases, leaving 8 bases not matched to a gene. CDR1 and CDR2 (germline): LGHNA, YNFKEQ. The CDR3 loop reads CASSQVYRGEAGELFF. The CDR3 DNA reads TGTGCCAGCAGCCAAGTTTACAGGGGAGAGGCCGGGGAGCTGTTTTTT.

This clonotype has ten or more counts. The genes are TRBV12-3 or TRBV12-4 and TRBJ1-1; possibly TRBD1 for D (6 bases). CDR3 length: 16 residues. With 6 bases removed from V and 1 base from J, the gap between germline ends came to 18 bases. The chain's CDR3 is CASSSGRDKPNTEAFF. The CDR3 coding sequence is TGTGCCAGCAGCAGCGGACGGGACAAACCGAACACTGAAGCTTTCTTT.

The gene calls are TRBV5-6 and TRBJ2-7, with TRBD2 matching over 11 bases. Germline CDR1 SGHDT, CDR2 YYEEEE. J gave up 0 bases and V 0 bases, and 2 bases lay outside the gene matches. CDR3 length: 16 amino acids. The DNA of the CDR3 is TGTGCCAGCAGCTTGGGACTAGCGGGGTTCTCCTACGAGCAGTACTTC. Amino acids: CASSLGLAGFSYEQYF.

Remarks on this clonotype: A read error may be the cause here, since a much bigger clone is one base away. The rearrangement uses TRBV11-2 and TRBJ1-5; the D is unclear. The J call could be wrong; TRBJ2-3 is a better fit for the DNA end. Germline values: CDR1 SGHAT, CDR2 FQNNGV. The length of the CDR3 is 15 residues. The CDR3 region is CASSLAGVGNQPQYF. The CDR3, as DNA: TGTGCCAGCAGCTTAGCCGGCGTCGGAAATCAGCCCCAGTATTTT.

This clonotype was observed many times. The chain recombines TRBV13 with TRBJ1-4, with D possibly TRBD1 on 5 matching bases. The CDR3 contains 15 residues. V lost 1 base, J lost 7 bases, and 13 bases lay in between. Germline V CDR1 and CDR2: PRHDT, FYEKMQ (reference sequence). CDR3 coding DNA: TGTGCCAGCAGCTTAGCCCCAGGGATGGGTGAAAAACTGTTTTTT. Protein product: CASSLAPGMGEKLFF.

The V and J genes are TRBV6-2 or TRBV6-3 and TRBJ1-6; D gene unclear. V was shortened by 0 bases and J by 9 bases, with 12 bases between the two germline ends. The CDR3 length is 15 residues. Germline V gene lookup returns CDR1 MNHEY and CDR2 SVGEGT. The CDR3 sequence is CASSYSGRSSSPLHF. As DNA, the CDR3 is TGTGCCAGCAGTTACTCCGGCAGGTCCTCTTCACCCCTCCACTTT.

This clonotype has ten or more counts. The rearrangement uses TRBV12-3 or TRBV12-4 and TRBJ1-1; D gene unclear. The V end was cut by 8 bases, the J end by 5 bases, with 24 bases between. The CDR3 loop spans 16 amino acids. CDR3 bases: TGTGCCAGCCTTCGGATCCGCGGGAGGCTAAATACTGAAGCTTTCTTT. This sequence encodes CASLRIRGRLNTEAFF.

The CDR3 DNA follows: TGTGCCAGCTCGGTAGGGGTATTGGGCAATCAGCCCCAGCATTTT. The encoded protein is CASSVGVLGNQPQHF. This chain uses TRBV6-1 with TRBJ1-5; perhaps TRBD1 as D (5 bases). The CDR3 runs 15 residues. Per germline, CDR1 MNHNS and CDR2 SASEGT. Trimming pared 8 bases from V and 2 bases from J, leaving 16 bases between.

This clonotype was observed a few times. V gene TRBV28 combines with J gene TRBJ1-4; 7 nucleotides line up with TRBD1. J was trimmed by 4 bases and V by 2 bases; bases with no gene match: 4. This CDR3 contains 15 residues. Per germline, CDR1 MDHEN and CDR2 SYDVKM. The CDR3 DNA reads TGTGCCAGCAGTTTAAGGGGGCTCTTTAATGAAAAACTGTTTTTT. Translated: CASSLRGLFNEKLFF.

This clonotype has just a few counts. The V gene is TRBV14, the J gene TRBJ2-7; D is perhaps TRBD2 (7 bases). CDR3 length: 15 amino acids. CDR1 SGHDN and CDR2 FVKESK come from the germline V gene. V was clipped by 4 bases and J by 4 bases, with 17 bases between them. CDR3 residues: CASSPGHGRSYEQYF. CDR3 nucleotides: TGTGCCAGCAGCCCGGGACACGGGAGGTCTTACGAGCAGTACTTC.

Of note for this clonotype: Possible read error: a much larger clone is one base away. Because it lacks the conserved phenylalanine or tryptophan at the end, this CDR3 is likely a read error. V usage is TRBV6-1 and J usage is TRBJ1-1, with TRBD1 matching over 9 bases. The CDR3 runs 14 residues. Germline V gene sequence: CDR1 MNHNS, CDR2 SASEGT. The J segment lost 6 bases and the V segment lost 7 bases, leaving 9 bases of the junction unmatched. The CDR3 DNA reads TGTGCCAGCACCTACAGGGGGCTCTTCTCTGAAGCTTTCCTT. Translated: CASTYRGLFSEAFL.

This clonotype was observed a few times. This chain joins TRBV30 and TRBJ1-2; 10 positions agree with TRBD1. The J segment lost 8 bases and the V segment lost 1 base, leaving 7 bases of the junction unmatched. Germline loops: CDR1 GTSNPN, CDR2 SVGIG (reference sequence). The CDR3 extends over 14 amino acids. CDR3 in amino acids: CAWSATGGHVGYTF. CDR3 bases: TGTGCCTGGAGTGCGACAGGGGGCCATGTGGGCTACACCTTC.

This clonotype was recorded many times. This chain uses TRBV5-8 with TRBJ1-5; 7 bases line up with TRBD1. The CDR3 consists of 15 residues. The ends lost 2 bases at V and 5 bases at J; junction bases unmatched: 7. Germline V lookup: CDR1 SGHTS, CDR2 YDEGEE. CDR3 in DNA: TGTGCCAGCAGCTTTGACAGGGTAACCCATCAGCCCCAGCATTTT. Its translation: CASSFDRVTHQPQHF. Supplemented by reference TRBV5-8 and TRBJ1-5, the full variable domain reads EAGVTQSPTHLIKTRGQQATLRCSPISGHTSVYWYQQALGLGLQFLLWYDEGEERNRGNFPPRFSGRQFPNYSSELNVNALELEDSALYLCASSFDRVTHQPQHFGDGTRLSIL.

This clonotype was observed a few times. The chain joins TRBV5-1 to TRBJ2-3, with 8 nucleotides matching TRBD2. CDR3 length: 15 amino acids. Looked up from germline, CDR1 is SGHRS and CDR2 is YFSETQ. V trimming: 5 bases; J trimming: 3 bases; junction bases outside the gene matches: 8. The CDR3 nucleotides are TGCGCCAGCAGTCCGGGACTAGTGGTGACAGATACGCAGTATTTT. Protein: CASSPGLVVTDTQYF.

The gene calls are TRBV7-2 and TRBJ1-1, with 9 bases that match TRBD1. Per the germline V gene, CDR1 is SGHTA and CDR2 is FQGNSA. J lost 0 bases, V lost 2 bases, and 1 base had no gene match. CDR3 size: 15 residues. The CDR3 here is CASSLTGGLNTEAFF. The CDR3 bases are TGTGCCAGCAGCTTAACAGGGGGCTTGAACACTGAAGCTTTCTTT.

This chain connects TRBV29-1 to TRBJ2-1; D uncertain. With 2 bases removed from V and 13 bases from J, the gap between germline ends came to 12 bases. This CDR3 region has 11 residues. Germline V gives CDR1 SQVTM, CDR2 ANQGSEA. The CDR3 sequence: CSVESVGYQFF. The CDR3 DNA follows: TGCAGCGTTGAATCGGTGGGGTACCAGTTCTTC.

V gene TRBV12-3 or TRBV12-4 combines with J gene TRBJ2-5, with D hard to call. The CDR3 has 14 residues. Trimming took off 2 bases at V and 5 bases at J, with 12 bases between the two ends. CDR3 residues: CASSLFFKSETQYF. DNA of the CDR3: TGTGCCAGCAGTTTATTCTTTAAATCGGAGACCCAGTACTTC.

The chain uses TRBV5-1 and TRBJ2-4; D gene uncertain. In germline, CDR1 is SGHRS, CDR2 YFSETQ. V lost 0 bases to trimming and J lost 12 bases, with 16 bases between them. CDR3 length: 14 residues. The CDR3 nucleotides are TGCGCCAGCAGCTTGGGTGGAGAGAATCCAGATCAGTACTTC. Its protein product is CASSLGGENPDQYF.

This clonotype has ten or more counts. The V and J genes are TRBV24-1 and TRBJ1-4; no reliable D call. With 0 bases removed from V and 10 bases from J, the gap between germline ends came to 8 bases. CDR1 and CDR2 from the germline V gene are KGHDR and SFDVKD. There are 13 residues in the CDR3. The CDR3 here is CATSDLTSGKLFF. The CDR3 bases are TGTGCCACCAGTGATTTGACGAGTGGAAAACTGTTTTTT.

The gene calls are TRBV28 and TRBJ2-1, with 10 bases lining up with TRBD1. From germline, CDR1 is MDHEN and CDR2 SYDVKM. The CDR3 runs to 15 residues. V shed 6 bases and J 4 bases; nucleotides not matched to a gene: 6. The CDR3 nucleotides read TGTGCCAGCAGACTCGACAGGGGGCGGTACAATGAGCAGTTCTTC. This sequence encodes CASRLDRGRYNEQFF.

This clonotype was counted at least ten times. The chain uses TRBV12-3 or TRBV12-4 and TRBJ2-7; tentative D call: TRBD1 (5 bases). This CDR3 region has 13 residues. Trimming cost V 6 bases and J 4 bases, with 13 bases left between them. The CDR3 nucleotides read TGTGCCAGCAGCCCCGACAGCTTTTACGAGCAGTACTTC. Translated: CASSPDSFYEQYF.

At least ten counts were recorded for this clonotype. The chain has TRBV2 and TRBJ1-1; no definite D call. CDR3 length: 14 amino acids. Germline V gene data show CDR1 as SNHLY and CDR2 as FYNNEI. V lost 0 bases and J 8 bases, leaving 13 bases between the germline ends. CDR3 protein: CASSEALRVAEAFF. The CDR3 DNA reads as TGTGCCAGCAGTGAAGCGCTTAGAGTTGCCGAAGCTTTCTTT.

This clonotype has more than one count but fewer than ten. This chain links TRBV7-9 with TRBJ1-1, with 8 bases aligning to TRBD1. The germline gives CDR1 SEHNR, CDR2 FQNEAQ (reference sequence). The CDR3 sequence is 14 residues long. The J segment lost 0 bases and the V segment lost 4 bases, leaving 1 base of the junction unmatched. The CDR3 here is CASSYRGLNTEAFF. The CDR3, as DNA: TGTGCCAGCAGCTACAGGGGGTTGAACACTGAAGCTTTCTTT.

In its sample, this clonotype was seen a few times. This rearrangement joins TRBV20-1 to TRBJ1-2; TRBD1 aligns across 9 bases. The germline gives CDR1 DFQATT, CDR2 SNEGSKA (reference sequence). The CDR3 has 15 amino acids. V was clipped by 6 bases and J by 8 bases; unmatched bases: 16. The CDR3 loop reads CSAPRSPGQGRGYTF. CDR3 bases: TGCAGTGCCCCTCGATCCCCGGGACAGGGCCGGGGCTACACCTTC.

The chain employs TRBV14 and TRBJ1-1; D unresolved. This CDR3 spans 12 amino acids. Deletions cut 0 bases from V and 4 bases from J, with 3 bases between. Per the germline V gene, CDR1 is SGHDN and CDR2 is FVKESK. The CDR3 loop reads CASSQDSTEAFF. The CDR3 nucleotides are TGTGCCAGCAGCCAAGACAGCACTGAAGCTTTCTTT.